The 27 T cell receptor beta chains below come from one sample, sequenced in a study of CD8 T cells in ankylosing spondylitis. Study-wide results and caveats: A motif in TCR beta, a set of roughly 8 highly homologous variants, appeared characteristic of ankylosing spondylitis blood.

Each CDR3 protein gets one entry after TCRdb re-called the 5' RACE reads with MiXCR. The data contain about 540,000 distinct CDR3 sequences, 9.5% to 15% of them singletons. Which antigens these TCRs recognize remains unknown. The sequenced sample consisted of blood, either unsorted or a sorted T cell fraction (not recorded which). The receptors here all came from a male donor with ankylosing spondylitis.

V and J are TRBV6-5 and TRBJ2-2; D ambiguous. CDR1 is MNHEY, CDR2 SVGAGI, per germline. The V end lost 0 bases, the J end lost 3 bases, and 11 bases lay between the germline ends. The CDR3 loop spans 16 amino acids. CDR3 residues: CASSYSGQGDTGELFF. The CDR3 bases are TGTGCCAGCAGTTACTCAGGGCAAGGTGACACCGGGGAGCTGTTTTTT.

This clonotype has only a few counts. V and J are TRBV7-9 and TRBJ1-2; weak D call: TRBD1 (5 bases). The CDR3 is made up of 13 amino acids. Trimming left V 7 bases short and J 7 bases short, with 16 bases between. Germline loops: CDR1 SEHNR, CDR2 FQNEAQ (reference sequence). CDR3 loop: CASTILRGGGYTF. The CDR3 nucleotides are TGTGCCAGCACCATCCTCCGGGGGGGTGGCTACACCTTC.

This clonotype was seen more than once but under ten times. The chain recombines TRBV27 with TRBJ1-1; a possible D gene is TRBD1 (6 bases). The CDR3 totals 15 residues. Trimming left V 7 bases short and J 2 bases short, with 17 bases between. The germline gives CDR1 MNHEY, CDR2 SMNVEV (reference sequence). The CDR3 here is CASKRDGQTNTEAFF. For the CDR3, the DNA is TGTGCCAGCAAAAGGGACGGACAGACCAACACTGAAGCTTTCTTT.

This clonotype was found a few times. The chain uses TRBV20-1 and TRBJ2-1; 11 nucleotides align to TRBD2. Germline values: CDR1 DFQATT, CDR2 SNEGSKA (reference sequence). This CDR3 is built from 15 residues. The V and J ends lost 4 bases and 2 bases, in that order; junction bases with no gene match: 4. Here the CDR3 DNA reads TGCAGTGCTATACATAGCGGGAGGGCCTACAATGAGCAGTTCTTC. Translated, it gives CSAIHSGRAYNEQFF.

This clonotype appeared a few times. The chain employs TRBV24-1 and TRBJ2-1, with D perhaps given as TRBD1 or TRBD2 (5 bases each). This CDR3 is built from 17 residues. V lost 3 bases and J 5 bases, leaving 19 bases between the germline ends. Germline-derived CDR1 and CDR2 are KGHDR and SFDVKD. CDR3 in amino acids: CATSDDDPGTKNNEQFF. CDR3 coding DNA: TGTGCCACCAGTGATGATGATCCCGGGACCAAAAACAATGAGCAGTTCTTC.

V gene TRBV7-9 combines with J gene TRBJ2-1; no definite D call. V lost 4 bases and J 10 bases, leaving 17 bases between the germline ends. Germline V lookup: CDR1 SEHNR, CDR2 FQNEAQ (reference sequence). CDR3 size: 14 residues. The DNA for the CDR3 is TGTGCCAGCAGCTCCTTGAGCCCCCGGGTAGAGCAGTTCTTC. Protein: CASSSLSPRVEQFF.

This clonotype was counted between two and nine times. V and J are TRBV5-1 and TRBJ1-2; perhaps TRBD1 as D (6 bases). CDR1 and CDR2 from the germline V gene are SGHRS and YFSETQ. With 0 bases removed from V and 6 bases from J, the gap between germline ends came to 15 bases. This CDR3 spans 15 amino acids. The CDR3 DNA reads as TGCGCCAGCAGCTTGGGGGCACAGGGAAGAGATGGCTACACCTTC. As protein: CASSLGAQGRDGYTF.

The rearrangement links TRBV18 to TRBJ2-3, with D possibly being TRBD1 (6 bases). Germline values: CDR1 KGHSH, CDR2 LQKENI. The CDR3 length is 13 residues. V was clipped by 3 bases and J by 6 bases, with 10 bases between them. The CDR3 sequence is CASSPTGSDTQYF. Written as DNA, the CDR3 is TGTGCCAGCTCACCTACAGGGTCGGATACGCAGTATTTT. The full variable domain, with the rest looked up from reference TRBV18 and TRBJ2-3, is NAGVMQNPRHLVRRRGQEARLRCSPMKGHSHVYWYRQLPEEGLKFMVYLQKENIIDESGMPKERFSAEFPKEGPSILRIQQVVRGDSAAYFCASSPTGSDTQYFGPGTRLTVL.

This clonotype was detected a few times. CDR3 coding DNA: TGTGCCAGTCGCCATAGCGGGTCCTCCGATGAGCAGTTCTTC. Its protein product is CASRHSGSSDEQFF. The chain employs TRBV19 and TRBJ2-1; 7 bases match TRBD2. CDR3 length equals 14 residues. CDR1 LNHDA and CDR2 SQIVND come from the germline V gene (reference sequence). V was pared by 8 bases and J by 8 bases, with 12 bases of the junction left unmatched.

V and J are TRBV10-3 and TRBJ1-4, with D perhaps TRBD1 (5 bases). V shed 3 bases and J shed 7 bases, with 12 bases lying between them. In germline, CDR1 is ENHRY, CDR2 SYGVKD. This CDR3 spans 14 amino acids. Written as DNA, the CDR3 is TGTGCCATCAGTGATAGTCAGGGAGGTGAAAAACTGTTTTTT. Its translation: CAISDSQGGEKLFF.

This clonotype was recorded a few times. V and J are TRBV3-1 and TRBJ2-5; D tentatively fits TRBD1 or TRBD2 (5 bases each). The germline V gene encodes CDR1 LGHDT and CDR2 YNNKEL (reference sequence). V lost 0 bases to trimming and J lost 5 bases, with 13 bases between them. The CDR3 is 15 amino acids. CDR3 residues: CASSQDGTTGETQYF. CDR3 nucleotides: TGTGCCAGCAGCCAAGACGGGACCACCGGGGAGACCCAGTACTTC.

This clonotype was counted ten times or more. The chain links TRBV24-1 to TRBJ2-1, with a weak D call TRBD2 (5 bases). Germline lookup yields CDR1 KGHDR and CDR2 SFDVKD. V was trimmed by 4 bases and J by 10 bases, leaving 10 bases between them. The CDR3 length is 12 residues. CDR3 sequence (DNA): TGTGCCACCAGTGACCCCGGGGTAGAGCAGTTCTTC. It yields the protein CATSDPGVEQFF.

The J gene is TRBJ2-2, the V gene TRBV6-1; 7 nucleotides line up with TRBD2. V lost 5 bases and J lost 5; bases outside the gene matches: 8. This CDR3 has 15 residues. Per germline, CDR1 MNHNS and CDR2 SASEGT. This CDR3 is CASSPGLVLTGELFF. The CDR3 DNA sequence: TGTGCCAGCAGTCCCGGACTAGTATTGACCGGGGAGCTGTTTTTT.

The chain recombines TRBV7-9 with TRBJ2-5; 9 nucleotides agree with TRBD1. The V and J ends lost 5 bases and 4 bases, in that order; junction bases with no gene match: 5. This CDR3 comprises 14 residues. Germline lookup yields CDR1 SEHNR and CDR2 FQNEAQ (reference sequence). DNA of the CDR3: TGTGCCAGCAGCACAGGGGGCTCCGCAGAGACCCAGTACTTC. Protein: CASSTGGSAETQYF.

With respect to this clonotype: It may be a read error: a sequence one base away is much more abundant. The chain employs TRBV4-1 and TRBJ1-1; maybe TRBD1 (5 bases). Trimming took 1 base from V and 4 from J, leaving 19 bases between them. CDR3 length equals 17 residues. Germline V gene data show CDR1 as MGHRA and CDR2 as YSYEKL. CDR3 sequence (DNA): TGCGCCAGCAGCCAAGTGGAATACAGGCGAATTAGCACTGAAGCTTTCTTT. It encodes CASSQVEYRRISTEAFF.

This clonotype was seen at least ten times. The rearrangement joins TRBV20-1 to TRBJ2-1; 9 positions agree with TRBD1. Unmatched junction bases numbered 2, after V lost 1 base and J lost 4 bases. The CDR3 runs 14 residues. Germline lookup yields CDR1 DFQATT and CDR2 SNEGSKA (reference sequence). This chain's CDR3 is CSARVGQGYNEQFF. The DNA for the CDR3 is TGCAGTGCTAGAGTAGGACAGGGGTACAATGAGCAGTTCTTC.

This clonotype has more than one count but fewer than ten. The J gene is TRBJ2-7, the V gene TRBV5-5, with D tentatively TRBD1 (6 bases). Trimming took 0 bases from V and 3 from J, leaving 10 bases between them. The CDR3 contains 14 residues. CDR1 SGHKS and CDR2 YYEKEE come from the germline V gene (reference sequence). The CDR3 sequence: CASSLDRVDYEQYV. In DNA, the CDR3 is TGTGCCAGCAGCTTGGACAGGGTGGACTACGAGCAGTACGTC.

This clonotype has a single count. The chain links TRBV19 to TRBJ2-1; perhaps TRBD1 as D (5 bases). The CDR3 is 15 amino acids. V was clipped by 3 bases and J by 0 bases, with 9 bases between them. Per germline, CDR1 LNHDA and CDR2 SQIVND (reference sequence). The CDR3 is CASSIRGISYNEQFF. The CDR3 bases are TGTGCCAGTAGTATTAGGGGCATCTCCTACAATGAGCAGTTCTTC. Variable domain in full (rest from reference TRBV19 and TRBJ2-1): DGGITQSPKYLFRKEGQNVTLSCEQNLNHDAMYWYRQDPGQGLRLIYYSQIVNDFQKGDIAEGYSVSREKKESFPLTVTSAQKNPTAFYLCASSIRGISYNEQFFGPGTRLTVL.

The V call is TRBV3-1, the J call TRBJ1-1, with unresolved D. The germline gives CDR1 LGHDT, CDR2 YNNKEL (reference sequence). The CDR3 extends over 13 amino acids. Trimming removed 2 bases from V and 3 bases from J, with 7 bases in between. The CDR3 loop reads CASSQLVDTEAFF. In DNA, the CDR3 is TGTGCCAGCAGCCAATTGGTTGACACTGAAGCTTTCTTT.

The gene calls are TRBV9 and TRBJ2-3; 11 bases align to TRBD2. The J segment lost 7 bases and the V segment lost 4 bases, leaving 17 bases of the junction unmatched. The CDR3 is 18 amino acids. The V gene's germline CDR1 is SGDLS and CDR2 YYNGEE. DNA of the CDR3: TGTGCCAGCAGCCCCTCCCCCCTCACTAGCGGGAGTACGAATACGCAGTATTTT. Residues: CASSPSPLTSGSTNTQYF. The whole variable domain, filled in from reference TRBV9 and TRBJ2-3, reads DSGVTQTPKHLITATGQRVTLRCSPRSGDLSVYWYQQSLDQGLQFLIQYYNGEERAKGNILERFSAQQFPDLHSELNLSSLELGDSALYFCASSPSPLTSGSTNTQYFGPGTRLTVL.

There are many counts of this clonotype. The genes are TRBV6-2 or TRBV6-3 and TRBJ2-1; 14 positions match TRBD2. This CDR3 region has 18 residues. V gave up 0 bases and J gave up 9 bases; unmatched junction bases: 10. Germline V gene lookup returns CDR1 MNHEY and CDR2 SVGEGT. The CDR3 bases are TGTGCCAGCAGTTACTCCCAACGACTAGCGGGAGGGCCAGTTGAGCAGTTCTTC. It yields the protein CASSYSQRLAGGPVEQFF.

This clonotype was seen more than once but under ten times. In DNA, the CDR3 is TGTGCCAGCAGTTACTCCCGGTCGGGACTAGCGACAATGCCTCTCAGAGATGAGCAGTTCTTC. This translates into CASSYSRSGLATMPLRDEQFF. The chain joins TRBV6-2 or TRBV6-3 to TRBJ2-1; 10 bases line up with TRBD2. Looked up from germline, CDR1 is MNHEY and CDR2 is SVGEGT. With V trimmed by 0 bases and J by 8 bases, 22 bases remained unmatched. The CDR3 contains 21 residues.

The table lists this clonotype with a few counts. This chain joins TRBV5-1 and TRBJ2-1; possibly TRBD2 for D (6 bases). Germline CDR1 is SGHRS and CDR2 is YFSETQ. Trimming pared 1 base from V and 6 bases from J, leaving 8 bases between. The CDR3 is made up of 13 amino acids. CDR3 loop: CASSLTSFNEQFF. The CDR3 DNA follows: TGCGCCAGCAGCTTGACTAGCTTCAATGAGCAGTTCTTC.

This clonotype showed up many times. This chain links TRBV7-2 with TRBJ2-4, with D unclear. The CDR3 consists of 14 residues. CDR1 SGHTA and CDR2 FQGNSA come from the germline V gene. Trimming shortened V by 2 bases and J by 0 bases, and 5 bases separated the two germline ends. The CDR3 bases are TGTGCCAGCAGCTTATGGGGAGCCAAAAACATTCAGTACTTC. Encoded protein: CASSLWGAKNIQYF.

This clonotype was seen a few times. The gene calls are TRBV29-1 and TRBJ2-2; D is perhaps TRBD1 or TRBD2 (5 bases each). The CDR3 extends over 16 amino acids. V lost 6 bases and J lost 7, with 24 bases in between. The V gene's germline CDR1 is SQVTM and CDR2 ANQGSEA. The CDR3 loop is CSVVGGPGPGSGELFF. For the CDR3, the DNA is TGCAGCGTCGTAGGAGGACCGGGACCCGGCAGCGGGGAGCTGTTTTTT.

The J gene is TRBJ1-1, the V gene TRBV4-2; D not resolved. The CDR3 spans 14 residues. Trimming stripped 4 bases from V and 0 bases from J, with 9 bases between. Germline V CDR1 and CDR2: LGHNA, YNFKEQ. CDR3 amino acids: CASSPASVNTEAFF. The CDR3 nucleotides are TGTGCCAGCAGCCCCGCCTCGGTGAACACTGAAGCTTTCTTT.

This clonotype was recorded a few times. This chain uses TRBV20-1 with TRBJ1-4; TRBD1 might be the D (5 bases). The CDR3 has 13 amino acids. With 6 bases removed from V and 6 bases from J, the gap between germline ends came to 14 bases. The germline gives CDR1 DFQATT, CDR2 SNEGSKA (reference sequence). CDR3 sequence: CSAWDSRDEKLFF. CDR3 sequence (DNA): TGCAGTGCGTGGGACTCCAGGGATGAAAAACTGTTTTTT.